One sample yielded the 18 T cell receptor beta chains listed below, sequenced in a study of blood T cell repertoires in COVID-19. TCRdb's table, derived via immunoSEQ multiplex PCR, lists solely in-frame clones and lacks some. This sample has approximately 500,000 clones; approximately 91% occur once, and the top ten carry around 8%. The sequenced sample was peripheral blood. These receptor sequences come from a woman aged 50 to 60 with COVID-19, enrolled during active disease.

This clone occurred once. The V gene is TRBV18, the J gene TRBJ2-7; no reliable D call. The germline V gene has CDR1 KGHSH and CDR2 LQKENI. The CDR3 loop spans 14 amino acids. Trimming removed 1 base at V and 3 bases at J, with 10 bases between. Here the CDR3 reads CASSPRNQNYEQYF. In DNA, the CDR3 is TGTGCCAGCTCACCACGAAACCAGAACTACGAGCAGTACTTC.

In its sample, this clone was seen once. J is TRBJ1-6 and V is TRBV19, with D possibly TRBD1 on 6 matching bases. V was cut by 5 bases and J by 7 bases, with 21 bases left in between. This CDR3 contains 17 residues. The germline V gene encodes CDR1 LNHDA and CDR2 SQIVND (reference sequence). The chain's CDR3 is CASSVRGTLPDNSPLHF. The CDR3 DNA sequence: TGTGCCAGTAGTGTGAGGGGGACACTCCCGGACAATTCACCCCTCCACTTT.

This clone was detected once. The V gene is TRBV5-4, the J gene TRBJ2-7; a weak D match, TRBD2 (7 bases). The CDR3 has 16 amino acids. Trimming removed 0 bases at V and 4 bases at J, with 17 bases between. Germline loops: CDR1 SGHNT, CDR2 YYREEE (reference sequence). The CDR3 DNA is TGTGCCAGCAGCTTGGAGGGGGAGCGGGGAAGGTACGAGCAGTACTTC. Amino acid sequence: CASSLEGERGRYEQYF.

J is TRBJ1-4 and V is TRBV29-1, with TRBD1 as a possible D gene (6 bases). The V and J ends lost 4 bases and 7 bases respectively, with 13 bases between them. Germline V gene data show CDR1 as SQVTM and CDR2 as ANQGSEA. The CDR3 contains 13 residues. CDR3 in DNA: TGCAGCGTTGCCCGGGACAACGGTGAAAAACTGTTTTTT. Translated: CSVARDNGEKLFF. The complete variable domain, with remaining parts taken from reference TRBV29-1 and TRBJ1-4, reads SAVISQKPSRDICQRGTSLTIQCQVDSQVTMMFWYRQQPGQSLTLIATANQGSEATYESGFVIDKFPISRPNLTFSTLTVSNMSPEDSSIYLCSVARDNGEKLFFGSGTQLSVL.

The chain carries TRBV27 and TRBJ1-6, with D possibly matching TRBD1 (5 bases). Germline V gene sequence: CDR1 MNHEY, CDR2 SMNVEV (reference sequence). Trimming removed 5 bases from V and 10 bases from J, with 18 bases in between. This CDR3 comprises 15 residues. CDR3 in amino acids: CASSQGGRGGSPLHF. The CDR3 bases are TGTGCCAGCAGTCAGGGTGGGAGGGGAGGATCACCCCTCCACTTT.

This chain uses TRBV30 with TRBJ1-6; 7 positions match TRBD1. Germline trimming cut 5 bases from V and 6 bases from J; bases unmatched to any gene: 7. CDR3 length equals 14 residues. Germline CDR1 GTSNPN, CDR2 SVGIG (reference sequence). This chain's CDR3 is CAWCKGQTNSPLHF. In nucleotides, the CDR3 is TGTGCCTGGTGTAAGGGACAGACTAATTCACCCCTCCACTTT.

V usage is TRBV7-9 and J usage is TRBJ1-6; a weak D match, TRBD1 (5 bases). V dropped 5 bases and J dropped 10 bases, with 27 bases sitting between them. The CDR3 runs 18 residues. CDR1 and CDR2 (germline): SEHNR, FQNEAQ (reference sequence). As DNA, the CDR3 is TGTGCCAGCAGCCCCGTCCCCCAGGGTGTTAAGTGGGCATCACCCCTCCACTTT. Its translation is CASSPVPQGVKWASPLHF.

This chain connects TRBV5-6 to TRBJ1-4, with 7 positions matching TRBD1. V dropped 4 bases and J dropped 7; count of bases not matched to a gene: 10. This CDR3 contains 15 residues. The germline CDR1 and CDR2 sequences are SGHDT and YYEEEE. The CDR3 sequence is CASSPTGRGSEKLFF. The CDR3 DNA reads as TGTGCCAGCAGCCCGACAGGGAGAGGGAGTGAAAAACTGTTTTTT.

The chain joins TRBV15 to TRBJ2-3; possible D gene TRBD1, 5 bases. The CDR3 runs to 15 residues. V was trimmed by 6 bases and J by 3 bases, leaving 16 bases between them. CDR1 is LNHNV and CDR2 is YYDKDF in the germline V gene (reference sequence). CDR3: CATSRRQGATDTQYF. The DNA for the CDR3 is TGTGCCACCAGTCGGCGTCAGGGTGCTACAGATACGCAGTATTTT.

The gene calls are TRBV9 and TRBJ2-7, with TRBD1 matching 7 bases. The CDR3 contains 13 residues. CDR1 and CDR2 from the germline V gene are SGDLS and YYNGEE. With 4 bases clipped from V and 7 bases from J, the junction kept 8 bases outside the gene matches. The CDR3 DNA sequence: TGTGCCAGCAGCCCTACAGGGGTGGGGGAGCAGTACTTC. It encodes CASSPTGVGEQYF.

The genes are TRBV30 and TRBJ2-5, with unresolved D. Germline-derived CDR1 and CDR2 are GTSNPN and SVGIG (reference sequence). The V and J ends lost 1 base and 4 bases respectively, with 4 bases between them. This CDR3 region has 11 residues. CDR3 region: CAWSASETQYF. As DNA, the CDR3 is TGTGCCTGGAGTGCTTCAGAGACCCAGTACTTC. The full variable domain, completed using reference TRBV30 and TRBJ2-5, is SQTIHQWPATLVQPVGSPLSLECTVEGTSNPNLYWYRQAAGRGLQLLFYSVGIGQISSEVPQNLSASRPQDRQFILSSKKLLLSDSGFYLCAWSASETQYFGPGTRLLVL.

This clone has a handful of counts. The V call is TRBV5-6, the J call TRBJ1-5; 7 bases align to TRBD1. Per germline, CDR1 SGHDT and CDR2 YYEEEE. CDR3 length: 15 amino acids. The V and J ends lost 4 bases and 7 bases, in that order; junction bases with no gene match: 11. The CDR3 DNA reads TGTGCCAGCAGCCCCCGGACAGGAGCGAAGCAGCCCCAGCATTTT. Its protein product is CASSPRTGAKQPQHF.

This chain links TRBV7-2 with TRBJ2-3, with 14 bases lining up with TRBD2. CDR1 is SGHTA and CDR2 is FQGNSA in the germline V gene. CDR3 length equals 19 residues. The ends lost 1 base at V and 0 bases at J; junction bases unmatched: 6. DNA of the CDR3: TGTGCCAGCAGCTTAGTAGGGACTAGCGGGGGCGCTAGCACAGATACGCAGTATTTT. It encodes CASSLVGTSGGASTDTQYF.

In regard to this clone: The identical CDR3 is also encoded by other nucleotide sequences in the sample. V usage is TRBV30 and J usage is TRBJ1-2, with 7 bases that match TRBD1. The CDR3 has 11 amino acids. V lost 4 bases to trimming and J lost 7 bases; unmatched junction nucleotides: 3. Germline assignment: CDR1 GTSNPN and CDR2 SVGIG (reference sequence). CDR3 sequence (DNA): TGTGCCTGGAACAGGGGCAGTGGCTACACCTTC. Protein sequence: CAWNRGSGYTF.

This clone qualifies as medium-sized. The gene calls are TRBV27 and TRBJ1-2; D not certain. The V gene's germline CDR1 is MNHEY and CDR2 SMNVEV (reference sequence). This CDR3 has 17 residues. V shed 7 bases and J shed 8 bases, with 29 bases lying between them. CDR3 nucleotides: TGTGCCAGCAATCCCAGCAGCGGCATTTTCGGTCCACGGGGCTACACCTTC. This sequence encodes CASNPSSGIFGPRGYTF.

V gene TRBV5-1 combines with J gene TRBJ2-2; D is possibly TRBD2 (5 bases). Per the germline V gene, CDR1 is SGHRS and CDR2 is YFSETQ. V was shortened by 2 bases and J by 4 bases, with 9 bases between the two germline ends. CDR3 length: 14 residues. The DNA of the CDR3 is TGCGCCAGCAGCTTTGGGGAGAGCACCGGGGAGCTGTTTTTT. Translated, it gives CASSFGESTGELFF.

The chain links TRBV7-6 to TRBJ2-7; 10 bases fit TRBD1. CDR1 is SGHVS, CDR2 FNYEAQ, per germline. This CDR3 comprises 15 residues. V lost 5 bases to trimming and J lost 4 bases; unmatched junction nucleotides: 8. The chain's CDR3 is CASSPVTGGTYEQYF. CDR3 nucleotides: TGTGCCAGCAGCCCAGTGACAGGGGGCACTTACGAGCAGTACTTC.

J is TRBJ1-5 and V is TRBV3-1 (or the pseudogene TRBV3-2), with D perhaps TRBD1 (5 bases). With 0 bases removed from V and 6 bases from J, the gap between germline ends came to 15 bases. The germline V gene has CDR1 LGHDT and CDR2 YNNKEL (reference sequence). The CDR3 has 16 amino acids. CDR3 protein: CASSQDSAQGGQPQHF. In nucleotides, the CDR3 is TGTGCCAGCAGCCAAGATTCAGCCCAGGGCGGTCAGCCCCAGCATTTT.